Sequencing of this TCR beta chain was carried out in a study of CD8 T cells in ankylosing spondylitis (dated by TCRdb to 2015 to 2018). About the full investigation: To find TCR variants linked to disease, the study profiled T cell receptor beta repertoires in ankylosing spondylitis patients and healthy donors. In total, the full study cohort was made up of some 100 healthy donors and about two dozen ankylosing spondylitis patients. Peripheral blood samples were taken, and synovial fluid was additionally collected from ankylosing spondylitis patients.

About this clonotype itself: Its antigen target is currently unknown. No base-level quality is on record; no much larger clone is a single base apart.

Sequencing was performed on an Illumina HiSeq 2500. Quantitative 5'-RACE with molecular barcodes was used to prepare TCR beta libraries. From the authors' description of their analysis: A new computational method based on a probabilistic model of VDJ rearrangement was used to identify disease-linked TCR variants. In-frame beta chains were kept once TCRdb had trimmed the public reads at Q25 with fastp and called clones with MiXCR. Every distinct CDR3 protein forms one entry, paired with its most common genes and DNA. The V and J calls shown here were made by TCRdb, not taken from the authors' results. The sample profile shows hundreds of thousands of distinct CDR3 sequences; 12% of them were found once. The ten largest clonotypes hold approximately 0.51% of the sample. V ends up 4 bases short and J 6 bases short, with an unmatched junction base count of 8. Looking up the germline V gene (reference sequence) yields CDR1 SGHKS and CDR2 YYEKEE. From the cysteine up to the phenylalanine, the CDR3 has a length of 16 residues. Only the CDR3 DNA stays, 48 bases, in frame from base 1.

The paper's findings and limits, for the study overall: The disease-linked clones were reported as significantly enriched in matched synovial fluid samples from ankylosing spondylitis patients. Some TCR beta motif variants had previously been reported in synovial fluid and blood of reactive arthritis patients, which suggested common disease-initiation mechanisms. In peripheral blood, the disease-linked clones were found at relatively low frequencies and had a CD8+ phenotype. A TCR beta motif of fewer than 10 highly homologous amino acid variants appeared characteristic of blood from ankylosing spondylitis patients.

The sequence came from a male donor with ankylosing spondylitis. The chain is encoded by TRBV5-5 joined to TRBJ2-2, with 11 bases matching TRBD2. The specimen sequenced was blood, either unsorted or a sorted T cell fraction (not recorded which). The nucleotide sequence is TGTGCCAGCAGCGGGGCTAGCGGGAGGCCGGCCGGGGAGCTGTTTTTT. Its product reads: CASSGASGRPAGELFF. When the CDR3 is completed using the reference TRBV5-5 and TRBJ2-2 genes on either side, the full variable domain is DAGVTQSPTHLIKTRGQQVTLRCSPISGHKSVSWYQQVLGQGPQFIFQYYEKEERGRGNFPDRFSARQFPNYSSELNVNALLLGDSALYLCASSGASGRPAGELFFGEGSRLTVL.